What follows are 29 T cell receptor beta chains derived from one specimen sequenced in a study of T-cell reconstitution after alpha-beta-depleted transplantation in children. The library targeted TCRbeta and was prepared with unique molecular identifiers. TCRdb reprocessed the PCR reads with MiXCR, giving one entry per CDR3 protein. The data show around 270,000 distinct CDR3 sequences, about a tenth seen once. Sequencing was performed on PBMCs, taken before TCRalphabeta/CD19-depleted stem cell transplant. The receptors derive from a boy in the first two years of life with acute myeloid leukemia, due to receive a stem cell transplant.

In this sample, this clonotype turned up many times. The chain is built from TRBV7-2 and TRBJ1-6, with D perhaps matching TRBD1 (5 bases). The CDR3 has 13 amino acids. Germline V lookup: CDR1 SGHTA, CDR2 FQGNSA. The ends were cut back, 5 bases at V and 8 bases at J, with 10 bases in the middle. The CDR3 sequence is CASSLGGDSPLHF. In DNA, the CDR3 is TGTGCCAGCAGCCTGGGGGGAGATTCACCCCTCCACTTT. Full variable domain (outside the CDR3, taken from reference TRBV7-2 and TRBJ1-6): GAGVSQSPSNKVTEKGKDVELRCDPISGHTALYWYRQSLGQGLEFLIYFQGNSAPDKSGLPSDRFSAERTGGSVSTLTIQRTQQEDSAVYLCASSLGGDSPLHFGNGTRLTVT.

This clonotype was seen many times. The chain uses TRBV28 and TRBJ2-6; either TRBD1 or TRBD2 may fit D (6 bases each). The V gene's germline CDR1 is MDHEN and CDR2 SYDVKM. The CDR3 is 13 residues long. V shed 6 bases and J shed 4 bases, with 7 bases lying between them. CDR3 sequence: CASRGGGANVLTF. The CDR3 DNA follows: TGTGCCAGCAGGGGGGGCGGGGCCAACGTCCTGACTTTC.

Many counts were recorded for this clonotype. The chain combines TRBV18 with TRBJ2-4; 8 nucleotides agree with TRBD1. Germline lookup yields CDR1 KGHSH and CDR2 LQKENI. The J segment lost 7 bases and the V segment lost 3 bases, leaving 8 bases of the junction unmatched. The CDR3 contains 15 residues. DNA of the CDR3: TGTGCCAGCTCACCCCCGGACAGGGAGAGGAACATTCAGTACTTC. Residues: CASSPPDRERNIQYF.

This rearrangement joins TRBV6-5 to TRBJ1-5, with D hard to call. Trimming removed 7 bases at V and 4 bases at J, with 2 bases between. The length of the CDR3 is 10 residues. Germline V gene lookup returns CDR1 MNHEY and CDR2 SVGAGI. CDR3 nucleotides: TGTGCCAGCAATAATCAGCCCCAGCATTTT. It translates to CASNNQPQHF.

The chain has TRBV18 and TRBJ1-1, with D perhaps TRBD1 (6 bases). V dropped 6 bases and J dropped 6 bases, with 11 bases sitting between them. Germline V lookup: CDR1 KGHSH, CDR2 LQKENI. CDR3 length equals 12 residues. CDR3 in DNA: TGTGCCAGCTCTCCGGAGGGGGCTGAAGCTTTCTTT. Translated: CASSPEGAEAFF.

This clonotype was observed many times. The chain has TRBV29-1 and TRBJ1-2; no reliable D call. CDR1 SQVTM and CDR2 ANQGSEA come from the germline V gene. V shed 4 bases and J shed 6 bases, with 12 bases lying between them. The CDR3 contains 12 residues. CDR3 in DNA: TGCAGCGTTGTGGGTAGTCTTAATGGCTACACCTTC. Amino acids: CSVVGSLNGYTF. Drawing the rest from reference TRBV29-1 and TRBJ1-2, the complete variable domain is SAVISQKPSRDICQRGTSLTIQCQVDSQVTMMFWYRQQPGQSLTLIATANQGSEATYESGFVIDKFPISRPNLTFSTLTVSNMSPEDSSIYLCSVVGSLNGYTFGSGTRLTVV.

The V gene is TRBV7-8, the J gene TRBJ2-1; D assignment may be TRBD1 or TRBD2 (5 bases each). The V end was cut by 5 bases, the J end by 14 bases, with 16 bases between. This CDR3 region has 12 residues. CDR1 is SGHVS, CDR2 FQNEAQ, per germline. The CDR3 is CASSRDRGKKFF. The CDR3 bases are TGTGCCAGCAGCCGGGACCGGGGCAAGAAGTTCTTC.

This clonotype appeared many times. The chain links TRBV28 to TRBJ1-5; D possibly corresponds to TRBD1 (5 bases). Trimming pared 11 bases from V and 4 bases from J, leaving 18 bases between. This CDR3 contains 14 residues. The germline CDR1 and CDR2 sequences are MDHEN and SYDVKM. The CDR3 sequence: CAYPPTVPNQPQHF. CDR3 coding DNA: TGTGCCTATCCCCCGACAGTACCTAATCAGCCCCAGCATTTT.

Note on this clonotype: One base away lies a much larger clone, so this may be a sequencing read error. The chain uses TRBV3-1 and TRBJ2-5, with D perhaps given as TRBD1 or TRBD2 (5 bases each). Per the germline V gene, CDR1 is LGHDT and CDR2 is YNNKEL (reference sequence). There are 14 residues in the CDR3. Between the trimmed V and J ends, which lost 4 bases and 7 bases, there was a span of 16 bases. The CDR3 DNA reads TGTGCCAGCAGCCTAGGGACCTTAGGGGTGACCCAGTACTTC. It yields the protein CASSLGTLGVTQYF.

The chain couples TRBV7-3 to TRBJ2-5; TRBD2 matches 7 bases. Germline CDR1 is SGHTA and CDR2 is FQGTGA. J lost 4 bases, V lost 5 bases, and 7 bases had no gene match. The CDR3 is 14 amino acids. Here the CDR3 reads CASSPVGGRETQYF. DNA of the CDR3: TGTGCCAGCAGCCCCGTGGGGGGGAGAGAGACCCAGTACTTC.

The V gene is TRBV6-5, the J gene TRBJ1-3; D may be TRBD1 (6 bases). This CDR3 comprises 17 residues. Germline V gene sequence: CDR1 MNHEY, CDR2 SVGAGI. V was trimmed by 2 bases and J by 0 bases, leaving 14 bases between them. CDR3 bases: TGTGCCAGCAGTTACAGGCCGACAGGCGTCTCTGGAAACACCATATATTTT. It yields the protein CASSYRPTGVSGNTIYF.

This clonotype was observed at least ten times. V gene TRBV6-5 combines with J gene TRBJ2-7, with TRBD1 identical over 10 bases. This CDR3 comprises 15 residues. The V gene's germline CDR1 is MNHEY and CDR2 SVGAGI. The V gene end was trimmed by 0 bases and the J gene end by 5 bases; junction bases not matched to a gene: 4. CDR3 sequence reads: CASSYSGTGDDEQYF. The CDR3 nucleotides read TGTGCCAGCAGTTACTCCGGGACAGGGGACGACGAGCAGTACTTC.

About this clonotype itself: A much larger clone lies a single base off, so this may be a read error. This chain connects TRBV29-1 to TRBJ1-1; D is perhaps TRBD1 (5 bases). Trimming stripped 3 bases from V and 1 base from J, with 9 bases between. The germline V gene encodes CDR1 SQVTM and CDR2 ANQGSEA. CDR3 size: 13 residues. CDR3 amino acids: CSVDDRRNTEAFF. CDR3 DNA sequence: TGCAGCGTTGATGACAGACGGAACACTGAAGCTTTCTTT.

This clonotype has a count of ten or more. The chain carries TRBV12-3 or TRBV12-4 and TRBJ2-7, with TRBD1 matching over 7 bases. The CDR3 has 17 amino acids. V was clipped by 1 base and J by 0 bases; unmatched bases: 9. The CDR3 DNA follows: TGTGCCAGCAGTTTAGTCCGCAGGACAGGTTCCTCCTACGAGCAGTACTTC. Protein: CASSLVRRTGSSYEQYF.

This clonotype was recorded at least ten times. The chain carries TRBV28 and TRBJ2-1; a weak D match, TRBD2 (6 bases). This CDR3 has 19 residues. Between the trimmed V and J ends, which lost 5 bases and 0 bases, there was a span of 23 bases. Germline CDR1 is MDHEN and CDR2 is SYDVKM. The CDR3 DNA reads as TGTGCCAGCAGTGCTACCGGGCTGATTGCGGGAAGCTCCTACAATGAGCAGTTCTTC. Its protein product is CASSATGLIAGSSYNEQFF.

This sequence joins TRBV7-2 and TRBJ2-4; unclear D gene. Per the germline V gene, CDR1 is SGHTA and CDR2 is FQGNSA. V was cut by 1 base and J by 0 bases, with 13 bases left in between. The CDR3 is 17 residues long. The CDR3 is CASSLGAGQLAKNIQYF. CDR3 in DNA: TGTGCCAGCAGCTTAGGGGCCGGGCAACTAGCCAAAAACATTCAGTACTTC.

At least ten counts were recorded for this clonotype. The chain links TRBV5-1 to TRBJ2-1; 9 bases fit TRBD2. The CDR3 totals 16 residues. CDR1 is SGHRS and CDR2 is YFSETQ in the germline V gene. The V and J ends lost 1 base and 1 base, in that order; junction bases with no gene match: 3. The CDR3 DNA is TGCGCCAGCAGCTTGAGGAGCGGGGGGTCCTACAATGAGCAGTTCTTC. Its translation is CASSLRSGGSYNEQFF.

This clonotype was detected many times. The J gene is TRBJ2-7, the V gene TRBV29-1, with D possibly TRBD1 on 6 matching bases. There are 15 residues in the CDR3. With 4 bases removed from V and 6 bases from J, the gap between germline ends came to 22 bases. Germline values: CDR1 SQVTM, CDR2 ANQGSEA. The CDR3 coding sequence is TGCAGCGTTGCAGGGGTCGGCCCTGGCGGAGCCGAGCAGTACTTC. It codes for CSVAGVGPGGAEQYF.

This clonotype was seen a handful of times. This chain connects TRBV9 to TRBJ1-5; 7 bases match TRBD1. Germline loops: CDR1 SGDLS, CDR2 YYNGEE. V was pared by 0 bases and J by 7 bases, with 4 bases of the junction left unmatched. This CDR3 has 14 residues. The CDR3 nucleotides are TGTGCCAGCAGCGTAGGACAGGGAGAACAGCCCCAGCATTTT. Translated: CASSVGQGEQPQHF.

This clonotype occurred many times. The DNA of the CDR3 is TGTGCCAGCAGCCGCTTCAGGGGAGGGTCCCACGAGCAGTACTTC. Protein sequence: CASSRFRGGSHEQYF. J is TRBJ2-7 and V is TRBV21-1; the table's D call of TRBD2 was not tested on the DNA. TRBV21-1 is a listed pseudogene. The CDR3 is 15 residues long.

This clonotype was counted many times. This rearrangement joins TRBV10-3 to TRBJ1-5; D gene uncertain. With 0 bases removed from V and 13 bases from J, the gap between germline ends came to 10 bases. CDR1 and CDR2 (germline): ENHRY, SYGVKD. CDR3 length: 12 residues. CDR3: CAISESIDPQHF. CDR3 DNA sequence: TGTGCCATCAGTGAGTCGATAGATCCGCAGCATTTT.

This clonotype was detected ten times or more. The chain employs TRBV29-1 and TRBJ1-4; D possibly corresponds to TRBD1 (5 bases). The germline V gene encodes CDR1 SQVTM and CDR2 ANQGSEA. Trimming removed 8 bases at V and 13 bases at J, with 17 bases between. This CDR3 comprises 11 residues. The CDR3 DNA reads TGCAGCACCCTGCTTGGGGGGACACTGTTTTTT. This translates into CSTLLGGTLFF.

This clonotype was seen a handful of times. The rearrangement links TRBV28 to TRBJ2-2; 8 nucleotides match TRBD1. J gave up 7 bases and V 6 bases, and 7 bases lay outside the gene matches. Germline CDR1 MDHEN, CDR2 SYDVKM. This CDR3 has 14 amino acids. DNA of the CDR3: TGTGCCAGCAGCCACTCGGGGACAGGCGGGGAGCTGTTTTTT. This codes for CASSHSGTGGELFF.

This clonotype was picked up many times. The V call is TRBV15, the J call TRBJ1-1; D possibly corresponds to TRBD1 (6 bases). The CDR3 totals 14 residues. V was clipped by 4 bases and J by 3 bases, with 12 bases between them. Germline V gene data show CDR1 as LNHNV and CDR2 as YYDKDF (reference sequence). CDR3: CATSTYRADTEAFF. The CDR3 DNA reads TGTGCCACCAGCACCTACAGGGCTGACACTGAAGCTTTCTTT.

DNA of the CDR3: TGCGCCAGCAGCTTTTTCCCCCGGACAGGGGGAGGTTTCTGGGAGCTGTTTTTT. Protein: CASSFFPRTGGGFWELFF. V usage is TRBV5-1 and J usage is TRBJ2-2, with 10 nucleotides matching TRBD1. Germline CDR1 SGHRS, CDR2 YFSETQ. With V trimmed by 2 bases and J by 9 bases, 16 bases remained unmatched. The CDR3 spans 18 residues.

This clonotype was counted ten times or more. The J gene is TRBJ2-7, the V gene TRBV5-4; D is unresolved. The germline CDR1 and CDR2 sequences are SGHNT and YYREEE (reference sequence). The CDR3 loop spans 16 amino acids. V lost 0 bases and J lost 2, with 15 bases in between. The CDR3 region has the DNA TGTGCCAGCAGCTTGGGAATAGGGTCGGGCACCTACGAGCAGTACTTC. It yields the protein CASSLGIGSGTYEQYF.

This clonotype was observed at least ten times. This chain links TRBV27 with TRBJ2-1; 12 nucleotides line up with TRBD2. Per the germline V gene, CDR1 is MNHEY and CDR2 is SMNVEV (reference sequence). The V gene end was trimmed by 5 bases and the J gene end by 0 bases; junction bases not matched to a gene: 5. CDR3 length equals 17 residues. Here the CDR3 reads CASSLLTSGSSYNEQFF. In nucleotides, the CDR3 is TGTGCCAGCAGTCTCTTGACTAGCGGGAGCTCCTACAATGAGCAGTTCTTC.

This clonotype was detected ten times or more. The CDR3: CASSPRTGGFYTEAFF. Written as DNA, the CDR3 is TGTGCCAGCAGCCCAAGGACAGGGGGCTTCTATACTGAAGCTTTCTTT. The rearrangement joins TRBV9 to TRBJ1-1, with 11 positions matching TRBD1. CDR1 SGDLS and CDR2 YYNGEE come from the germline V gene. The CDR3 is 16 amino acids. J lost 5 bases, V lost 4 bases, and 10 bases had no gene match.

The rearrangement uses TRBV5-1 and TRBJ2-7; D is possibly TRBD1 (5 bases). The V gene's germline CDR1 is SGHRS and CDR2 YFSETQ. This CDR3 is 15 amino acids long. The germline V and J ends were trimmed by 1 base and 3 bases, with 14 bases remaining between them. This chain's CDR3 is CASSLIQSQGYEQYF. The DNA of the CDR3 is TGCGCCAGCAGCTTGATACAGAGTCAGGGCTACGAGCAGTACTTC. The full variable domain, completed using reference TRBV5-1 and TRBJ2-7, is KAGVTQTPRYLIKTRGQQVTLSCSPISGHRSVSWYQQTPGQGLQFLFEYFSETQRNKGNFPGRFSGRQFSNSRSEMNVSTLELGDSALYLCASSLIQSQGYEQYFGPGTRLTVT.